Following are 3 T cell receptor beta chains from one sample sequenced in a study of molecular identifiers for immune sequencing clone quantification listed by TCRdb under 2018. The receptor library was made with PCR. TCRdb records Illumina HiSeq 4000 as the sequencer. TCRdb ran its own pipeline on the public reads, namely fastp trimming at Q25 and MiXCR clone calling, and kept in-frame beta chains. Merged by CDR3 protein, the rows form single entries marked with the most common genes and DNA. In this sample the table shows around 460,000 distinct CDR3 sequences, about 21% of which occur a single time. The top ten clonotypes cover around 0.84% of the sample. Sequencing was done on a sample of naive CD8+ T cells from blood, with Jurkat cell RNA spiked in. The cell subset or site label for this specimen denotes: FACS-sorted CD8+CD4-CCR7+CD45RA+ naive T cells. These receptors were taken from a human donor in good health. Some libraries in this study had Jurkat cell RNA spiked in.

Points on this clonotype: This clone may be a read error of a much larger clone one base away. The chain is built from TRBV5-3 and TRBJ1-1; TRBD1 matches 12 bases. TRBV5-3 is given ORF status, its function remaining uncertain. This CDR3 has 15 residues. In nucleotides, the CDR3 is TGTGCCAGCAGCTATGGGACAGGGGGCCAGATGGGAGCTTCCTTT. Residues: CASSYGTGGQMGASF.

This clonotype was detected only a few times. This chain links TRBV15 with TRBJ2-7; D call uncertain. The germline V gene has CDR1 LNHNV and CDR2 YYDKDF (reference sequence). V dropped 0 bases and J dropped 5 bases, with 17 bases sitting between them. CDR3 size: 16 residues. The chain's CDR3 is CATSRDSHSRTHEQYF. CDR3 nucleotides: TGTGCCACCAGCAGAGATTCCCATAGCAGAACCCACGAGCAGTACTTC.

The rearrangement links TRBV2 to TRBJ1-4; 7 nucleotides line up with TRBD1. Germline CDR1 reads SNHLY; CDR2 reads FYNNEI. V was clipped by 5 bases and J by 6 bases; unmatched bases: 9. The CDR3 runs 15 residues. This CDR3 is CASSPDRVYDEKLFF. The CDR3 nucleotides are TGTGCCAGCAGTCCTGACAGGGTCTATGATGAAAAACTGTTTTTT.